The entry below describes one T cell receptor beta chain. These data belong to a study of blood T cell repertoires in COVID-19. For the study at large: Whether acute or convalescent, the COVID-19 samples came from the United States, Italy and Spain.

Sequencing used immunoSEQ multiplex PCR; TCRdb keeps in-frame clones, though not all of them. The sample has about 110,000 clones, 80% to 90% seen once. The sequencing input was peripheral blood. The TCR was taken from a woman aged 55-69 years with acute or convalescent COVID-19.

CDR3: CASSPTKGGAASIYNEQFF. The CDR3 coding sequence is TGTGCCAGCAGCCCGACCAAAGGCGGGGCAGCATCGATCTACAATGAGCAGTTCTTC. The rearrangement links TRBV7-3 to TRBJ2-1; possibly TRBD2 for D (6 bases). V lost 5 bases and J 3 bases, leaving 26 bases between the germline ends. CDR3 size: 19 residues. The germline gives CDR1 SGHTA, CDR2 FQGTGA.